The subject of this entry is one T cell receptor (beta chain). Its antigen is not identified. This specimen comes from a study of T cells and Merkel cell carcinoma outcomes. This table comes from immunoSEQ multiplex PCR, and its TCRdb copy is limited to in-frame clones, with some not included. Of 4,000 to 4,500 clones listed, roughly 92% are singletons. Study-wide results and limits: Repertoire plus T-cell density reportedly predicted Merkel cell carcinoma outcomes.

Sequenced: tumor tissue from Merkel cell carcinoma. This TCR derives from a human donor with Merkel cell carcinoma.

CDR3 sequence: CASRVQGRNQPQHF. CDR3 sequence (DNA): TGTGCCAGCAGGGTACAGGGACGCAATCAGCCCCAGCATTTT. The chain couples TRBV28 to TRBJ1-5; D is perhaps TRBD1 (6 bases). V was trimmed by 6 bases and J by 2 bases, leaving 11 bases between them. The CDR3 is made up of 14 amino acids. Germline V lookup: CDR1 MDHEN, CDR2 SYDVKM. Based on the CDR3 plus reference TRBV28 and TRBJ1-5, the full variable domain is DVKVTQSSRYLVKRTGEKVFLECVQDMDHENMFWYRQDPGLGLRLIYFSYDVKMKEKGDIPEGYSVSREKKERFSLILESASTNQTSMYLCASRVQGRNQPQHFGDGTRLSIL.